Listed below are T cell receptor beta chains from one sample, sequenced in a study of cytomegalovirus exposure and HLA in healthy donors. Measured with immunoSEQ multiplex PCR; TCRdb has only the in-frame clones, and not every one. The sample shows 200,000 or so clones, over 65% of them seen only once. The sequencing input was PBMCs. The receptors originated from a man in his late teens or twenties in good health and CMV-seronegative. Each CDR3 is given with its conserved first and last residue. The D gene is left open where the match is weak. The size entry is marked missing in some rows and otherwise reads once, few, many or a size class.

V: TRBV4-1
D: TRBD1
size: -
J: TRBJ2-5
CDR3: CASSHSRTGGETQYF
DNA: TGCGCCAGCAGCCACTCCCGAACAGGGGGAGAGACCCAGTACTTC

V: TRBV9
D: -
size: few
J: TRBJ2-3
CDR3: CASSTNQVRDTQYF
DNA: TGTGCCAGCAGCACAAATCAGGTTAGAGATACGCAGTATTTT

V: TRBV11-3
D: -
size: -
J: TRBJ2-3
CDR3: CASSSELTDTQYF
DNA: TGTGCCAGCAGCTCAGAACTCACAGATACGCAGTATTTT

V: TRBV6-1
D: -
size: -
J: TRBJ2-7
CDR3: CASSEEGGGFEQYF
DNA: TGTGCCAGCAGTGAAGAGGGGGGAGGGTTCGAGCAGTACTTC

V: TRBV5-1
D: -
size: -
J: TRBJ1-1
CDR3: CASTRWSGAEAFF
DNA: TGCGCCAGCACCAGGTGGTCGGGAGCTGAAGCTTTCTTT

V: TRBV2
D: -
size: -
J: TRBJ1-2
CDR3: CASSEGIGQGYGYTF
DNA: TGTGCCAGCAGTGAAGGTATAGGGCAGGGCTATGGCTACACCTTC

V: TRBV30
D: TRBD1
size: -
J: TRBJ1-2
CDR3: CAWSPLGQGGIGYTF
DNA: TGTGCCTGGAGTCCCCTCGGACAGGGGGGGATTGGCTACACCTTC

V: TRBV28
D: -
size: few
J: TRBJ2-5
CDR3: CASRGITETQYF
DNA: TGTGCCAGCCGCGGGATCACGGAGACCCAGTACTTC

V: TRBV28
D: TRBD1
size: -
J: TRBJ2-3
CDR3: CASSGTGWADTQYF
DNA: TGTGCCAGCAGCGGGACAGGGTGGGCAGATACGCAGTATTTT

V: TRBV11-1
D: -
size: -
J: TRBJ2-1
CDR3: CASSLAGAPNNEQFF
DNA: TGTGCCAGCAGCTTAGCAGGGGCCCCTAACAATGAGCAGTTCTTC

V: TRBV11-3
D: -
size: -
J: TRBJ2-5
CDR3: CASSMSLGEETQYF
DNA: TGTGCCAGCAGTATGTCCTTAGGGGAAGAGACCCAGTACTTC

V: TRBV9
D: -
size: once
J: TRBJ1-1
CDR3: CASSATGLNTEAFF
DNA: TGTGCCAGCAGCGCAACAGGTTTGAACACTGAAGCTTTCTTT

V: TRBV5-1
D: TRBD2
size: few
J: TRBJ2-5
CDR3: CASSVLAGVEETQYF
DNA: TGCGCCAGCAGCGTTCTCGCGGGAGTTGAAGAGACCCAGTACTTC

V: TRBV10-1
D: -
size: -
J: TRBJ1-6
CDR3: CASSESYRRDSPLHF
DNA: TGCGCCAGCAGTGAGTCGTACAGGCGGGACTCACCCCTCCACTTT

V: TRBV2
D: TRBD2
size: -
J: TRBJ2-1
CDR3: CASSGGSGTNNEQFF
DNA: TGTGCCAGCAGTGGCGGTAGCGGGACGAACAATGAGCAGTTCTTC

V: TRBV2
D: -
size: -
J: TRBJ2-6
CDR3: CASRGPYSSGANVLTF
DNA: TGTGCCAGCAGGGGCCCTTATAGCTCTGGGGCCAACGTCCTGACTTTC

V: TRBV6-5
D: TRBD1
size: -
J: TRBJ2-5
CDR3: CASSYSRTGGETQYF
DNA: TGTGCCAGCAGTTACTCGAGGACAGGGGGGGAGACCCAGTACTTC

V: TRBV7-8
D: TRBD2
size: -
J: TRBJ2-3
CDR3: CASSLAPTSGGTDTQYF
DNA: TGTGCCAGCAGCTTAGCGCCGACTAGCGGTGGCACAGATACGCAGTATTTT

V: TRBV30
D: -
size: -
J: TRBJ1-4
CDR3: CAWRREGTEKLFF
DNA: TGTGCCTGGAGGAGGGAGGGAACCGAAAAACTGTTTTTT

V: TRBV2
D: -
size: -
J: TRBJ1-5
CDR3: CASSPTESNQPQHF
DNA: TGTGCCAGCAGTCCGACAGAAAGCAATCAGCCCCAGCATTTT

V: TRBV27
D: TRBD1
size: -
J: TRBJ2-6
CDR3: CASSFHGTANVLTF
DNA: TGTGCCAGCAGTTTCCACGGGACAGCTAACGTCCTGACTTTC

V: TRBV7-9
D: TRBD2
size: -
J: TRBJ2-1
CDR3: CASSTRLAPGHNEQFF
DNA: TGTGCCAGCAGCACTCGACTAGCCCCAGGTCACAATGAGCAGTTCTTC

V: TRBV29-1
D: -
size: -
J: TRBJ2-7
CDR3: CSVTNVDYEQYF
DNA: TGCAGCGTTACTAATGTAGACTACGAGCAGTACTTC

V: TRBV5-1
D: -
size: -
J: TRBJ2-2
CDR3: CASSRTPNTGELFF
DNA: TGCGCCAGCAGCAGGACACCGAACACCGGGGAGCTGTTTTTT

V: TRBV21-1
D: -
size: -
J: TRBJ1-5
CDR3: CASNPDVMRGNQPQHF
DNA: TGTGCCAGCAACCCCGACGTAATGAGAGGGAATCAGCCCCAGCATTTT

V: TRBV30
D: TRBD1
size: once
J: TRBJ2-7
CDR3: CAWSVGQGIDEQYF
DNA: TGTGCCTGGAGTGTAGGACAGGGGATCGACGAGCAGTACTTC

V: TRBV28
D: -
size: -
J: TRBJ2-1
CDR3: CASRSTSSYNEQFF
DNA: TGTGCCAGCAGGTCCACTAGCTCCTACAATGAGCAGTTCTTC

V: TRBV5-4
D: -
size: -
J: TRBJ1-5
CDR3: CASSLGGASSNQPQHF
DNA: TGTGCCAGCAGCTTGGGTGGGGCGTCAAGCAATCAGCCCCAGCATTTT

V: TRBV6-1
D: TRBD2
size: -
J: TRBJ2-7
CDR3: CASERESYEQYF
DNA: TGTGCCAGCGAGCGGGAGTCCTACGAGCAGTACTTC

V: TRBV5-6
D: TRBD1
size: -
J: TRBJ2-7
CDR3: CASSQAWDSGYEQYF
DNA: TGTGCCAGCAGCCAGGCATGGGACAGTGGTTACGAGCAGTACTTC

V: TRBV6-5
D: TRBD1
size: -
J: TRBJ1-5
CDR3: CASSAGQNSNQPQHF
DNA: TGTGCCAGCAGTGCGGGACAGAATAGCAATCAGCCCCAGCATTTT

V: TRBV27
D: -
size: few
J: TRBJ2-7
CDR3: CASSVVVGYEQYF
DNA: TGTGCCAGCAGTGTAGTAGTTGGCTACGAGCAGTACTTC

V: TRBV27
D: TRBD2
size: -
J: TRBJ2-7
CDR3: CASSARGGPYEQYF
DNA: TGTGCCAGCAGTGCCCGGGGGGGTCCCTACGAGCAGTACTTC

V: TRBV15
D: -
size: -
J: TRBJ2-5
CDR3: CATSELQGVKKETQYF
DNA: TGTGCCACCAGCGAACTACAGGGTGTCAAGAAAGAGACCCAGTACTTC

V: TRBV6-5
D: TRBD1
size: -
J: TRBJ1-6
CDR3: CASTTRDRGNSPLHF
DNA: TGTGCCAGCACCACTCGGGACAGGGGAAATTCACCCCTCCACTTT

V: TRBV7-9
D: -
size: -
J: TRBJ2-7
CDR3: CSSSLPGSITYEQYF
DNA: TGTTCCAGCAGCTTACCAGGATCTATCACCTACGAGCAGTACTTC

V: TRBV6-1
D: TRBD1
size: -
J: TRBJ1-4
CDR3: CASSEDRGFEKLFF
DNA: TGTGCCAGCAGTGAAGACAGGGGTTTCGAAAAACTGTTTTTT

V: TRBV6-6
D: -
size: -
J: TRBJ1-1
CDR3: CASSYGGRNTEAFF
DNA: TGTGCCAGCAGTTATGGAGGGAGGAACACTGAAGCTTTCTTT

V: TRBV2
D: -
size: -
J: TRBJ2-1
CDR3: CASRGTRDEQFF
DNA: TGTGCCAGCAGGGGGACAAGGGATGAGCAGTTCTTC

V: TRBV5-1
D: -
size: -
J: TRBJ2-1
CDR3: CASSPGSYNEQFF
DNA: TGCGCCAGCAGCCCGGGATCCTACAATGAGCAGTTCTTC

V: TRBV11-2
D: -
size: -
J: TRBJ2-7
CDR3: CASSLAGAAYEQYF
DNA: TGTGCCAGCAGCTTAGCGGGAGCGGCGTACGAGCAGTACTTC

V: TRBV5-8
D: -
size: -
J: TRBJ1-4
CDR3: CASSFRGLGEKLFF
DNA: TGTGCCAGCAGCTTCAGGGGCCTGGGGGAAAAACTGTTTTTT

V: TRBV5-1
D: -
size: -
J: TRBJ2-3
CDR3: CASSLGGSPTDTQYF
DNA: TGCGCCAGCAGCTTGGGCGGGTCCCCCACAGATACGCAGTATTTT

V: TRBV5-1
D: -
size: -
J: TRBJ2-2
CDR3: CASGVGGRQVGELFF
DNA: TGCGCCAGCGGGGTCGGGGGTCGGCAGGTCGGGGAGCTGTTTTTT

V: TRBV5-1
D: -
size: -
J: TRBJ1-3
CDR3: CASSLLDSYSGNTIYF
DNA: TGCGCCAGCAGCTTGTTGGACAGTTATTCTGGAAACACCATATATTTT

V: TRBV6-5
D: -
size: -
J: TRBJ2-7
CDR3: CASLTRAGGSYEQYF
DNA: TGTGCCAGCCTAACGAGAGCAGGAGGCTCGTACGAGCAGTACTTC

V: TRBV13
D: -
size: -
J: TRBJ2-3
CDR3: CASSGGDRYYTDTQYF
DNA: TGTGCCAGCAGCGGGGGAGACAGGTACTACACAGATACGCAGTATTTT

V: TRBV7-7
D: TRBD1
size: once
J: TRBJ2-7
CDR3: CASSAGQGAGEQYF
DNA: TGTGCTAGCAGCGCGGGACAGGGGGCTGGCGAGCAGTACTTC

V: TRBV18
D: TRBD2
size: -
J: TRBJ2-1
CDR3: CASSPQSGVSYSEQFF
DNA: TGTGCCAGCTCACCACAAAGCGGGGTATCCTACAGTGAGCAGTTCTTC

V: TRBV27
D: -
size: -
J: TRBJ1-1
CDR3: CASSLSAGWTEAFF
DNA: TGTGCCAGCAGTTTATCAGCAGGGTGGACTGAAGCTTTCTTT